This TCR beta chain was obtained from a study of cytomegalovirus exposure and HLA in healthy donors. Notes on the study in general: Within an earlier analysis, most TCR beta V segments proved productive either about 87% or about 30% of the time. Generally TCR sequences proved uncommon, though certain public TCRs appeared in numerous donors.

Use of 60 Vbeta and 13 Jbeta primers characterized the PCR. Some clones are missing from TCRdb's copy, which holds only in-frame ones; the method was immunoSEQ multiplex PCR. Among 110,000 to 150,000 clones, about four fifths were seen once, and the ten largest hold about 2.2%. Germline lookup yields CDR1 SGDLS and CDR2 YYNGEE. This CDR3 has 16 amino acids. Between the trimmed V and J ends, which lost 0 bases and 7 bases, there was a span of 16 bases. As to this clone: Its antigen is not known.

The V and J genes are TRBV9 and TRBJ2-2; D is possibly TRBD2 (6 bases). The clonotype was recovered from a man aged 25 to 40 in good health and CMV-seronegative. The sequencing input was PBMCs. CDR3 coding DNA: TGTGCCAGCAGCGTAGGAGGCGGGACCCGCGGCGGGGAGCTGTTTTTT. The encoded protein is CASSVGGGTRGGELFF. The full variable domain, completed using reference TRBV9 and TRBJ2-2, is DSGVTQTPKHLITATGQRVTLRCSPRSGDLSVYWYQQSLDQGLQFLIQYYNGEERAKGNILERFSAQQFPDLHSELNLSSLELGDSALYFCASSVGGGTRGGELFFGEGSRLTVL.